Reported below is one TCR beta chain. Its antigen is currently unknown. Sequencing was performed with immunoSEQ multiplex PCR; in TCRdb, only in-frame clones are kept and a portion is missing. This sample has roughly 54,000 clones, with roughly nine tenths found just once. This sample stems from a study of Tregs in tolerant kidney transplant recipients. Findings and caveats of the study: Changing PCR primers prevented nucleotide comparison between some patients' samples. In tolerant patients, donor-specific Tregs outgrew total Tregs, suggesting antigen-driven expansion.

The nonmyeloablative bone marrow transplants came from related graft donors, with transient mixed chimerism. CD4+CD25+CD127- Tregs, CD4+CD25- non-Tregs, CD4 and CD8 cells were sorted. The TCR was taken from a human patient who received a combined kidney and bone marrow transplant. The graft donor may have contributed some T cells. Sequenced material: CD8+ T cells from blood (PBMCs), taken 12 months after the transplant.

The CDR3 DNA reads TGTGCCAGTAGTGGACAGCACCTTGAAGCTTTCTTT. It translates to CASSGQHLEAFF. The chain combines TRBV19 with TRBJ1-1; a possible D gene is TRBD1 (6 bases). Trimming cost V 5 bases and J 7 bases, with 11 bases left between them. The CDR3 totals 12 residues. The germline gives CDR1 LNHDA, CDR2 SQIVND (reference sequence).